This T cell receptor (beta chain) was sequenced for a study of blood T cell repertoires in COVID-19. Study at large: The United States, Italy and Spain provided the acute and convalescent COVID-19 samples. PBMCs, B-cell-depleted T cells, or T cells provided the cDNA or gDNA that made up the material.

In its sample, this clone was seen a few times. The CDR3 sequence is 17 residues long. V lost 1 base, J lost 2 bases, and 7 bases stayed unmatched. Looked up from germline, CDR1 is LNHDA and CDR2 is SQIVND (reference sequence). Original handling: Reference gene primer amplification gave nucleated cell count estimates. Data came from immunoSEQ multiplex PCR; TCRdb stores just in-frame clones and leaves some out. From that table come the V and J calls and clone size; the DNA was used to work out D and trimming. This sample yields over 200,000 clones, of which over 70% are seen a single time; 3% to 3.5% belongs to the top ten.

The clonotype was recovered from a woman older than 75 with acute or convalescent COVID-19. The genes are TRBV19 and TRBJ2-5; 10 positions agree with TRBD1. The sequenced sample was peripheral blood. CDR3 region: CASSIVRQGAGQETQYF. The CDR3 region has the DNA TGTGCCAGTAGTATAGTCAGACAGGGGGCGGGTCAAGAGACCCAGTACTTC.